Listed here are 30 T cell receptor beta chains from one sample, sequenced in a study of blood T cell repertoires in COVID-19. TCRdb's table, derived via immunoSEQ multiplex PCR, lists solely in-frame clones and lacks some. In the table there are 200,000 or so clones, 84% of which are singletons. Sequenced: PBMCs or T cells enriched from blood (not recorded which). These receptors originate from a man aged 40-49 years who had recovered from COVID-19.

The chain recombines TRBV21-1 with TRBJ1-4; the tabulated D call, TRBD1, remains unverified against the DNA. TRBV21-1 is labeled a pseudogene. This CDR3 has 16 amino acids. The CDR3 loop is CASSKKGDRANEKLFF. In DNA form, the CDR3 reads TGTGCCAGCAGCAAAAAAGGGGATAGGGCTAATGAAAAACTGTTTTTT.

CDR3 amino acids: CASSPIRGRGNEQYF. In DNA form, the CDR3 reads TGTGCCAGCAGCCCGATTAGGGGGCGAGGCAACGAGCAGTACTTC. This chain uses TRBV11-2 with TRBJ2-7; 7 bases map to TRBD1. J lost 5 bases, V lost 5 bases, and 12 bases had no gene match. Germline assignment: CDR1 SGHAT and CDR2 FQNNGV. The CDR3 is 15 residues long.

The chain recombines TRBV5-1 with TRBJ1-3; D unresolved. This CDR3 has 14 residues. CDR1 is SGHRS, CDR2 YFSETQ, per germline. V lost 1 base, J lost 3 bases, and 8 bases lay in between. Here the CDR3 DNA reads TGCGCCAGCAGCTTGACCGGGTATGGAAACACCATATATTTT. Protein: CASSLTGYGNTIYF.

CDR3 loop: CASRRFQRNTEAFF. CDR3 sequence (DNA): TGTGCCAGCCGACGGTTTCAGCGGAACACTGAAGCTTTCTTT. V is TRBV27 and J is TRBJ1-1; D remains unclear. Trimming shortened V by 8 bases and J by 1 base, and 14 bases separated the two germline ends. The germline V gene encodes CDR1 MNHEY and CDR2 SMNVEV (reference sequence). CDR3 size: 14 residues.

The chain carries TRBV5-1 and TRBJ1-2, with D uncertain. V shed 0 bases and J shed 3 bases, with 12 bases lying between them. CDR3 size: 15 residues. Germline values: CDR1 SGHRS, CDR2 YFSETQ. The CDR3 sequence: CASSLGHAADYGYTF. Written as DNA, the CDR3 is TGCGCCAGCAGCTTGGGGCACGCGGCTGACTATGGCTACACCTTC.

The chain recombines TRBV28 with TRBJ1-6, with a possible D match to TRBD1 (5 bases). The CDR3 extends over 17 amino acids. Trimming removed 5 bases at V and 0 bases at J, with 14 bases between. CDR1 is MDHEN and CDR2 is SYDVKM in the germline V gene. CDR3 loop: CASSPAQGSSYNSPLHF. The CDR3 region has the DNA TGTGCCAGCAGTCCTGCTCAGGGAAGCTCCTATAATTCACCCCTCCACTTT.

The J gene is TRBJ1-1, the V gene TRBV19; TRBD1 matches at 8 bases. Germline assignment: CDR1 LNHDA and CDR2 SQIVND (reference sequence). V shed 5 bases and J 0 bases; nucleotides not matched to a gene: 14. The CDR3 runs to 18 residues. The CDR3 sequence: CASSPKTRTGPMNTEAFF. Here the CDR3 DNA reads TGTGCCAGTAGTCCCAAGACCCGGACAGGGCCCATGAACACTGAAGCTTTCTTT.

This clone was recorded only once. Written as DNA, the CDR3 is TGTGCCAGCAGGTTGACAGAGAACACTGAAGCTTTCTTT. Its protein is CASRLTENTEAFF. The chain combines TRBV11-2 with TRBJ1-1; TRBD1 is a possible D gene (5 bases). Trimming removed 6 bases from V and 1 base from J, with 9 bases in between. From germline, CDR1 is SGHAT and CDR2 FQNNGV. The CDR3 consists of 13 residues.

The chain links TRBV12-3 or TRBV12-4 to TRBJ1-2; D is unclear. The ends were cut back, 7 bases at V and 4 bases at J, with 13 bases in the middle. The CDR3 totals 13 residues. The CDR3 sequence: CASTSGPIYGYTF. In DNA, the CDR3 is TGTGCCAGCACGAGCGGTCCCATCTATGGCTACACCTTC.

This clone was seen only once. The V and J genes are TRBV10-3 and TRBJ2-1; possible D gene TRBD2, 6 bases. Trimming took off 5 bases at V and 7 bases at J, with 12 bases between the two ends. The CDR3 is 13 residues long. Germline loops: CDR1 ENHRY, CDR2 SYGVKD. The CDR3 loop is CAISPNSGNEQFF. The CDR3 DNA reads TGTGCCATCAGTCCGAATAGCGGTAATGAGCAGTTCTTC.

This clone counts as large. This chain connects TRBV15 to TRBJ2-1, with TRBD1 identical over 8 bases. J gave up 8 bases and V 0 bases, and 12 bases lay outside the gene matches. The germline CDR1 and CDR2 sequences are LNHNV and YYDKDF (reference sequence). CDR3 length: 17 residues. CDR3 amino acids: CATSRDTGGFSSDEQFF. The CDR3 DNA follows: TGTGCCACCAGCAGAGATACAGGGGGGTTTAGTTCAGATGAGCAGTTCTTC.

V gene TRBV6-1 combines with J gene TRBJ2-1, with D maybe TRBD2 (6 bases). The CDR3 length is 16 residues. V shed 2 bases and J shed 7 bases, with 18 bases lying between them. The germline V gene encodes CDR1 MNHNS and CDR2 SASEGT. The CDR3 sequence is CASSEWAGQEGNEQFF. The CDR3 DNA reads TGTGCCAGCAGTGAATGGGCGGGGCAGGAGGGGAATGAGCAGTTCTTC.

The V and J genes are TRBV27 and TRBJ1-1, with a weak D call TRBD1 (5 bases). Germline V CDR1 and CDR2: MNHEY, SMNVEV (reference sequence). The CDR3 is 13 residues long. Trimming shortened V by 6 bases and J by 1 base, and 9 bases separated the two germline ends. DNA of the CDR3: TGTGCCAGCAGACTCCAGGGGAACACTGAAGCTTTCTTT. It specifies CASRLQGNTEAFF.

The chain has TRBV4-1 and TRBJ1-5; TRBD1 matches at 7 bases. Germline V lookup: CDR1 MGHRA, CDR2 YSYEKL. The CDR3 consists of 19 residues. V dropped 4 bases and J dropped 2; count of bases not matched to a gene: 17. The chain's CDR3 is CASSPGLIRGSPRNQPQHF. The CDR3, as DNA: TGCGCCAGCAGCCCAGGACTAATCAGGGGGTCCCCCCGCAATCAGCCCCAGCATTTT.

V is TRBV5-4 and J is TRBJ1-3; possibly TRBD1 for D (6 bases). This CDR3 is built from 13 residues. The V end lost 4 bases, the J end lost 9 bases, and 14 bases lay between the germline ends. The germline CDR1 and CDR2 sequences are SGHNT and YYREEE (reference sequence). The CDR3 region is CASSLDSLSTIYF. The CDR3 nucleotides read TGTGCCAGCAGCCTGGACAGTCTTAGCACCATATATTTT.

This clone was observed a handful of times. CDR3 bases: TGTGCCAGCAGTTTCGCAGGGCCCTATGGCTACACCTTC. Translation: CASSFAGPYGYTF. V and J are TRBV12-3 or TRBV12-4 and TRBJ1-2, with D possibly being TRBD1 (5 bases). V lost 3 bases and J lost 4, with 9 bases in between. The CDR3 extends over 13 amino acids.

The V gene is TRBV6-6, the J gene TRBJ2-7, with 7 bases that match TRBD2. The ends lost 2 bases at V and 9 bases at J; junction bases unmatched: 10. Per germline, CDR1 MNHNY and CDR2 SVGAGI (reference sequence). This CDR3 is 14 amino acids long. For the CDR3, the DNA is TGTGCCAGCAGTTACCTAGCGGAACCCCTCGGGCAGTACTTC. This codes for CASSYLAEPLGQYF.

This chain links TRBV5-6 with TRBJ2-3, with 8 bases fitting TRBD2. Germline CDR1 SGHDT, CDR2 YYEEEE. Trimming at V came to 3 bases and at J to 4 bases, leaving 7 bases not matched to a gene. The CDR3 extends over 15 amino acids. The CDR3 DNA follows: TGTGCCAGCAGCTCACCGGGACTAGGGGCAGATACGCAGTATTTT. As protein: CASSSPGLGADTQYF.

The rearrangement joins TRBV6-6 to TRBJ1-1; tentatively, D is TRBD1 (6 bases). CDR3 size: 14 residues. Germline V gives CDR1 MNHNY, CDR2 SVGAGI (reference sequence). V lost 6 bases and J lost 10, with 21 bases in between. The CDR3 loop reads CASRPNRDIFGAFF. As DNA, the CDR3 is TGTGCCAGCAGACCGAACCGGGACATCTTCGGAGCTTTCTTT.

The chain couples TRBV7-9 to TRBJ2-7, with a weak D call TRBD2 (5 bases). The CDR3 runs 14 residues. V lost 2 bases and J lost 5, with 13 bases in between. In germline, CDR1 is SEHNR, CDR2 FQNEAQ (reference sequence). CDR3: CASSLPGSYHEQYF. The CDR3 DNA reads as TGTGCCAGCAGCTTACCGGGATCCTACCACGAGCAGTACTTC.

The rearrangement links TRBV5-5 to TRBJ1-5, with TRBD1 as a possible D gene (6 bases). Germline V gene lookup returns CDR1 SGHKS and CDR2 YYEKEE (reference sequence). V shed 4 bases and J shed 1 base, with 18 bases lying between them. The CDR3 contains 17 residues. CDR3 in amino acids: CASSPIPPQGSNQPQHF. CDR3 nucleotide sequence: TGTGCCAGCAGCCCAATACCCCCCCAGGGGAGCAATCAGCCCCAGCATTTT.

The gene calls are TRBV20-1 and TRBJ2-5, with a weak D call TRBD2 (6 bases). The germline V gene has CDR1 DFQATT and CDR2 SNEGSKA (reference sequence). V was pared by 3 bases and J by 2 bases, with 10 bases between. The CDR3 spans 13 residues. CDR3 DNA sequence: TGCAGTGCTAGTACCGGGACTCAAGAGACCCAGTACTTC. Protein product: CSASTGTQETQYF.

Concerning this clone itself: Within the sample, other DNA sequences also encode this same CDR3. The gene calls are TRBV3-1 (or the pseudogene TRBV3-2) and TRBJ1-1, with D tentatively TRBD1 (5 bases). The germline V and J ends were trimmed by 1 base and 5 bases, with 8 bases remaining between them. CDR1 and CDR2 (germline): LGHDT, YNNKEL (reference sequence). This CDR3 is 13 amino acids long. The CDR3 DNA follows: TGTGCCAGCAGCCAAGTTGGGGGGACTGAAGCTTTCTTT. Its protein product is CASSQVGGTEAFF.

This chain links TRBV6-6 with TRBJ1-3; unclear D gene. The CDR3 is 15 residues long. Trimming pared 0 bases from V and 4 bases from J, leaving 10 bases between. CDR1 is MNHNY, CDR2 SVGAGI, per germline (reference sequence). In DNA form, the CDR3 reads TGTGCCAGCAGTTACTCAGCTTCGGAGGGAAACACCATATATTTT. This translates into CASSYSASEGNTIYF.

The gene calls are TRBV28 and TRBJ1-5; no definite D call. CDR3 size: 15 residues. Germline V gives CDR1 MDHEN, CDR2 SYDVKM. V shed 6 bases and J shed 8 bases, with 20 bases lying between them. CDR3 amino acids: CASSQRQISIKPQHF. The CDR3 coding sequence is TGTGCCAGCAGCCAAAGACAAATATCAATCAAGCCCCAGCATTTT.

This chain's CDR3 is CASSLERGRTGTEAFF. The DNA for the CDR3 is TGTGCCAGCAGCTTAGAAAGGGGGCGCACGGGCACTGAAGCTTTCTTT. The chain has TRBV7-8 and TRBJ1-1; 7 nucleotides match TRBD1. CDR1 SGHVS and CDR2 FQNEAQ come from the germline V gene. Trimming cost V 1 base and J 4 bases; bases outside gene matches: 9. This CDR3 contains 16 residues.

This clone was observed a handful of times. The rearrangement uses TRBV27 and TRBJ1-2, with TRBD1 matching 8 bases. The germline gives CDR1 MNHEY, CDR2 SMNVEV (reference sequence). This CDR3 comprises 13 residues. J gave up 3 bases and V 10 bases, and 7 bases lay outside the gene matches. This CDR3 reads CATTGQGDYGYTF. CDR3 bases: TGTGCCACCACTGGACAGGGCGACTATGGCTACACCTTC.

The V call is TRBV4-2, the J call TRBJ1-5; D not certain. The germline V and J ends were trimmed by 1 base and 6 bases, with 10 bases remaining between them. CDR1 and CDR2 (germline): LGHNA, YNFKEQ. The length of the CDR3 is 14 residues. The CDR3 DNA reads TGTGCCAGCAGCCAAGCGACGGGAGGTCAGCCCCAGCATTTT. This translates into CASSQATGGQPQHF.

Here the CDR3 reads CASSLRREGGQPQHF. CDR3 coding DNA: TGTGCCAGCAGTTTAAGGAGGGAGGGAGGTCAGCCCCAGCATTTT. This chain joins TRBV28 and TRBJ1-5; D is unresolved. Germline V lookup: CDR1 MDHEN, CDR2 SYDVKM. V lost 2 bases, J lost 6 bases, and 14 bases lay in between. There are 15 residues in the CDR3.

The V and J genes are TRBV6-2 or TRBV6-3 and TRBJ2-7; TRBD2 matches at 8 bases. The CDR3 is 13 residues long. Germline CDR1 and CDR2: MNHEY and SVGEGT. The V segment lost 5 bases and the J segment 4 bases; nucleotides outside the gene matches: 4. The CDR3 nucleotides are TGTGCCAGCAGTACTGGACTAGCTTACGAGCAGTACTTC. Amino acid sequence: CASSTGLAYEQYF.